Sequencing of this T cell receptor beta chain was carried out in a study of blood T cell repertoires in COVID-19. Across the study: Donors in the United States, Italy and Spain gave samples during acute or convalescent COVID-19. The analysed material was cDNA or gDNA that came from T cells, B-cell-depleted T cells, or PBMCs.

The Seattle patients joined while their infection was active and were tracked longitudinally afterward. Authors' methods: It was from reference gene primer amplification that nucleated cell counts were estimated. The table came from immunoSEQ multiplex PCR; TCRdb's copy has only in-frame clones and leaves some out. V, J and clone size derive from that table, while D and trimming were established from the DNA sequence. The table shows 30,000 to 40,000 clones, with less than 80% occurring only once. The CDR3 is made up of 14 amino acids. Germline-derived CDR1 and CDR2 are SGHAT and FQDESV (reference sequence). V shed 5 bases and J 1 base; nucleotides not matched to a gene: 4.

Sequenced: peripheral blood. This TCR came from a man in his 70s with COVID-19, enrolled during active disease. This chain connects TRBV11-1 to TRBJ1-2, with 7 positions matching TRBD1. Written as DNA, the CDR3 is TGTGCCAGCAGCCGGGACAGCAATAACTATGGCTACACCTTC. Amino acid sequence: CASSRDSNNYGYTF.